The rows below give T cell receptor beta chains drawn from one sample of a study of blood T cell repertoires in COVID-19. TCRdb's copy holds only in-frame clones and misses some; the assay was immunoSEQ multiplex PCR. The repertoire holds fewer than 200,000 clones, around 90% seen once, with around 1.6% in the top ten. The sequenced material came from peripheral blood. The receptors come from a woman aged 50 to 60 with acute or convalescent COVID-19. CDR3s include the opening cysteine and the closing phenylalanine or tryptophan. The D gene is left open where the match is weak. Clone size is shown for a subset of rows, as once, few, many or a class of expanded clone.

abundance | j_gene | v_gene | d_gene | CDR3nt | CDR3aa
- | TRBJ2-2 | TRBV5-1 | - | TGCGCCAGCAGCGCAAGACAGAACACCGGGGAGCTGTTTTTT | CASSARQNTGELFF
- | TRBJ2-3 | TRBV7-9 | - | TGTGCCAGCAGCTCCTTAGGGGTCACAGATACGCAGTATTTT | CASSSLGVTDTQYF
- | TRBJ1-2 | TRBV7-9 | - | TGTGCCAGCAGTCATGAAGGGGGTCAAGGCTACACCTTC | CASSHEGGQGYTF
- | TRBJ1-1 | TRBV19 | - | TGTGCCAGTAGTATGCAGGGTTGGGACACTGAAGCTTTCTTT | CASSMQGWDTEAFF
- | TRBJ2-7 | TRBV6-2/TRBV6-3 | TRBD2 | TGTGCCAGCAGCCGCGGGGGGGCCTACGAGCAGTACTTC | CASSRGGAYEQYF
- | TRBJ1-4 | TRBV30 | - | TGTGCCTGGAGCCCGCCAGGCGAAAAACTGTTTTTT | CAWSPPGEKLFF
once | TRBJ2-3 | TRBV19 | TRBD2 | TGTGCCAGTAGTTATCTAGCGGGGGTCCCAGATACGCAGTATTTT | CASSYLAGVPDTQYF
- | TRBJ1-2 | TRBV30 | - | TGTGCCTTAAACACGGACAGACCTTATGGCTACACCTTC | CALNTDRPYGYTF
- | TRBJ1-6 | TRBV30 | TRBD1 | TGTGCCTGGAGTGTAAGGGACAGAAAGGGTTCACCCCTCCACTTT | CAWSVRDRKGSPLHF
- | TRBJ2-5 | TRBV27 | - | TGTGCCAGCAGTCCGGATCCCTTTACAGTCCCCCCAGAGACCCAGTACTTC | CASSPDPFTVPPETQYF
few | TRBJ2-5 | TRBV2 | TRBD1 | TGTGCCAGCAGTGGGACAGGGTCCGGGACCCAGTACTTC | CASSGTGSGTQYF
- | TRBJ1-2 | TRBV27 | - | TGTGCCAGTTATGGGGGCGCGACAAGCTATGGCTACACCTTC | CASYGGATSYGYTF
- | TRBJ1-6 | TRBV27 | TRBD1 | TGTGCCAGCAGTGGGGACAGCTATAATTCACCCCTCCACTTT | CASSGDSYNSPLHF
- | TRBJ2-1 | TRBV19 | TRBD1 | TGTGCCAGTAGGGGACAGGTTAGCTACAATGAGCAGTTCTTC | CASRGQVSYNEQFF
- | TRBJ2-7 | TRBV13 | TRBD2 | TGTGCCAGCGGAGGGACTAATTCCTACGAGCAGTACTTC | CASGGTNSYEQYF
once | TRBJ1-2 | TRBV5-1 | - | TGCGCCAGCCGAAGTGGGGGGGACTATGGCTACACCTTC | CASRSGGDYGYTF
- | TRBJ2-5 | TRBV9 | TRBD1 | TGTGCCAGCAGCGGGACAGGGGGCAGGAAGACCCAGTACTTC | CASSGTGGRKTQYF
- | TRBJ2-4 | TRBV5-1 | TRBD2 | TGCGCCAGCAGCTTGGCCATGGGACTAGGTGCCAAAAACATTCAGTACTTC | CASSLAMGLGAKNIQYF
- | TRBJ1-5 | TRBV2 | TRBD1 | TGTGCCAGCAGTGGGAGGGACAGGGTCAATCAGCCCCAGCATTTT | CASSGRDRVNQPQHF
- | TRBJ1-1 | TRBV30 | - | TGTGCCTGGAGGAAAGAGGGGGAGAAGGGTACTGAAGCTTTCTTT | CAWRKEGEKGTEAFF
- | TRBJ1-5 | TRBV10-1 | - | TGCGCCAGCAGCCCGGGGGACGGTCAGCCCCAGCATTTT | CASSPGDGQPQHF
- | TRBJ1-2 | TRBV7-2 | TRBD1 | TGTGCCAGCAGCTTGGGCCAGGGGGCGGGTGGCTACACCTTC | CASSLGQGAGGYTF
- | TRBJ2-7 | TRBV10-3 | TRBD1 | TGTGCCGCGAGAAGACAGGGGGGGACCTACGAGCAGTACTTC | CAARRQGGTYEQYF